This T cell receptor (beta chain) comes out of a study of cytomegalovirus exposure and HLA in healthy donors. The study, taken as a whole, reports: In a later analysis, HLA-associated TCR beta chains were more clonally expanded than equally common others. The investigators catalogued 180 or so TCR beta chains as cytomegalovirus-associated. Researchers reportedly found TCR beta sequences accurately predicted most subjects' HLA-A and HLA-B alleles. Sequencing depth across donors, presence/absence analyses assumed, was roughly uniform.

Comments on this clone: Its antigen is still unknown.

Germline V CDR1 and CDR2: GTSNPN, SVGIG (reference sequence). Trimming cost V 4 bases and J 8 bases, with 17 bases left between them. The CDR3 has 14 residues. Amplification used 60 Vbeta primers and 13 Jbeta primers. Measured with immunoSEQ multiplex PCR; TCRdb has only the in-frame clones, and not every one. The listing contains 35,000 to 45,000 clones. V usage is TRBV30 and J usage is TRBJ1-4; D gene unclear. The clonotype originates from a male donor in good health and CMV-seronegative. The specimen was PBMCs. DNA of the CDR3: TGTGCCTGGAAGGGAAGCGGACGGTACGAAAAACTGTTTTTT. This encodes CAWKGSGRYEKLFF.